Following are 18 T cell receptor beta chains from one sample sequenced in a study of T cell responses to AZD1222 COVID-19 vaccine. Profiled with immunoSEQ multiplex PCR; TCRdb holds only in-frame clones, not every one. Among more than 110,000 clones listed, over 85% were seen once. Sample: peripheral blood, taken on day 0 of AZD1222 vaccination. These TCRs come from an adult in good health.

The genes are TRBV2 and TRBJ2-5, with 7 positions matching TRBD1. The ends lost 4 bases at V and 4 bases at J; junction bases unmatched: 3. The CDR3 consists of 13 residues. Germline V lookup: CDR1 SNHLY, CDR2 FYNNEI. The CDR3 DNA reads TGTGCCAGCAGTGTGGGACAGAGAGAGACCCAGTACTTC. This sequence encodes CASSVGQRETQYF.

The CDR3: CSGTTRLTDTQYF. CDR3 DNA sequence: TGCAGCGGCACCACTAGACTCACAGATACGCAGTATTTT. The rearrangement links TRBV29-1 to TRBJ2-3; possibly TRBD2 for D (5 bases). The V gene's germline CDR1 is SQVTM and CDR2 ANQGSEA. V dropped 7 bases and J dropped 2 bases, with 13 bases sitting between them. This CDR3 is built from 13 residues.

The rearrangement joins TRBV7-3 to TRBJ2-3; no firm D call. The length of the CDR3 is 13 residues. Between the trimmed V and J ends, which lost 1 base and 4 bases, there was a span of 6 bases. Per germline, CDR1 SGHTA and CDR2 FQGTGA. CDR3 coding DNA: TGTGCCAGCAGCTTAAGAAGGTCAGATACGCAGTATTTT. Its translation: CASSLRRSDTQYF.

The chain is built from TRBV4-1 and TRBJ2-7; 7 nucleotides line up with TRBD2. Germline CDR1 is MGHRA and CDR2 is YSYEKL. The ends lost 2 bases at V and 3 bases at J; junction bases unmatched: 10. The CDR3 consists of 16 residues. Written as DNA, the CDR3 is TGCGCCAGCAGCCAACCCGGGGGGTCGGACAACTACGAGCAGTACTTC. Its translation is CASSQPGGSDNYEQYF.

The chain recombines TRBV9 with TRBJ2-2; TRBD2 matches 8 bases. Germline values: CDR1 SGDLS, CDR2 YYNGEE. CDR3 length: 17 amino acids. Trimming at V came to 2 bases and at J to 1 base, leaving 7 bases not matched to a gene. The CDR3 DNA is TGTGCCAGCAGCGTGGACGGACTAGCCGAGAACACCGGGGAGCTGTTTTTT. Its protein is CASSVDGLAENTGELFF.

The CDR3 region is CASSATSGGENEQFF. The DNA for the CDR3 is TGTGCCAGCAGCGCGACTAGCGGCGGAGAAAATGAGCAGTTCTTC. This rearrangement joins TRBV7-9 to TRBJ2-1, with TRBD2 matching over 9 bases. Germline V lookup: CDR1 SEHNR, CDR2 FQNEAQ (reference sequence). The CDR3 totals 15 residues. Trimming at V came to 5 bases and at J to 7 bases, leaving 9 bases not matched to a gene.

This clone was detected once. This chain connects TRBV2 to TRBJ2-3; 7 nucleotides match TRBD2. The V and J ends lost 4 bases and 4 bases, in that order; junction bases with no gene match: 8. CDR3 size: 15 residues. CDR1 SNHLY and CDR2 FYNNEI come from the germline V gene. CDR3 DNA: TGTGCCAGCAGTGTTTTTACGACTAGCCCAGATACGCAGTATTTT. Translation: CASSVFTTSPDTQYF. The whole variable domain, remainder taken from reference TRBV2 and TRBJ2-3, is EPEVTQTPSHQVTQMGQEVILRCVPISNHLYFYWYRQILGQKVEFLVSFYNNEISEKSEIFDDQFSVERPDGSNFTLKIRSTKLEDSAMYFCASSVFTTSPDTQYFGPGTRLTVL.

This chain links TRBV11-2 with TRBJ2-7; D possibly corresponds to TRBD2 (6 bases). The germline V gene has CDR1 SGHAT and CDR2 FQNNGV. V was trimmed by 3 bases and J by 7 bases, leaving 13 bases between them. The CDR3 loop spans 13 amino acids. The DNA of the CDR3 is TGTGCCAGCAGCTTGGGCAGCGCGGGAGAGCAGTACTTC. It translates to CASSLGSAGEQYF.

This clone was counted once. V usage is TRBV9 and J usage is TRBJ2-1; D call uncertain. This CDR3 is built from 14 residues. Germline V CDR1 and CDR2: SGDLS, YYNGEE. V shed 0 bases and J shed 2 bases, with 6 bases lying between them. CDR3 in amino acids: CASSVGGTYNEQFF. CDR3 nucleotides: TGTGCCAGCAGCGTAGGCGGTACCTACAATGAGCAGTTCTTC.

The V and J genes are TRBV5-1 and TRBJ2-1; TRBD2 matches at 11 bases. Germline V CDR1 and CDR2: SGHRS, YFSETQ. The CDR3 is made up of 15 amino acids. Trimming at V came to 3 bases and at J to 2 bases, leaving 1 base not matched to a gene. The CDR3: CASSWGLAAYNEQFF. The CDR3, as DNA: TGCGCCAGCAGCTGGGGACTAGCGGCCTACAATGAGCAGTTCTTC.

The chain joins TRBV6-2 or TRBV6-3 to TRBJ1-1; D is uncertain. V was pared by 0 bases and J by 0 bases, with 5 bases between. This CDR3 has 14 amino acids. CDR1 MNHEY and CDR2 SVGEGT come from the germline V gene. The CDR3 sequence: CASSYSMVNTEAFF. CDR3 DNA sequence: TGTGCCAGCAGTTACTCGATGGTGAACACTGAAGCTTTCTTT.

The chain is built from TRBV4-1 and TRBJ2-3, with D hard to call. Germline V CDR1 and CDR2: MGHRA, YSYEKL. This CDR3 spans 16 amino acids. V lost 0 bases to trimming and J lost 0 bases, with 10 bases between them. CDR3 bases: TGCGCCAGCAGCCAAGAACCGTCTTATAGCACAGATACGCAGTATTTT. As protein: CASSQEPSYSTDTQYF.

The genes are TRBV7-3 and TRBJ2-2; D gene unclear. V lost 5 bases to trimming and J lost 9 bases, with 7 bases between them. This CDR3 has 11 residues. Germline values: CDR1 SGHTA, CDR2 FQGTGA. The CDR3 protein is CASSPGRELFF. The DNA for the CDR3 is TGTGCCAGCAGCCCCGGAAGGGAGCTGTTTTTT.

The chain couples TRBV7-9 to TRBJ2-7, with D possibly being TRBD1 (6 bases). There are 15 residues in the CDR3. Germline V gene lookup returns CDR1 SEHNR and CDR2 FQNEAQ (reference sequence). Trimming left V 6 bases short and J 0 bases short, with 15 bases between. The CDR3 is CASRPPGAASYEQYF. The CDR3 DNA follows: TGTGCCAGCAGACCCCCAGGGGCAGCCTCCTACGAGCAGTACTTC.

The V and J genes are TRBV6-4 and TRBJ2-7; TRBD1 matches 9 bases. The CDR3 length is 16 residues. The trim removed 0 bases at V and 7 bases at J, leaving 10 bases unmatched. Germline V gene data show CDR1 as MRHNA and CDR2 as SNTAGT. The CDR3 coding sequence is TGTGCCAGCAGTGACTCCGCCGGGACAGGGAGGGAAGAGCAGTACTTC. Its translation: CASSDSAGTGREEQYF.

The rearrangement links TRBV6-2 or TRBV6-3 to TRBJ1-1, with TRBD1 matching 9 bases. The CDR3 contains 14 residues. The ends lost 0 bases at V and 7 bases at J; junction bases unmatched: 3. Per the germline V gene, CDR1 is MNHEY and CDR2 is SVGEGT. Here the CDR3 reads CASSYSGTGFEAFF. The DNA of the CDR3 is TGTGCCAGCAGTTACTCCGGGACAGGGTTTGAAGCTTTCTTT.

V gene TRBV27 combines with J gene TRBJ2-1, with D perhaps matching TRBD2 (5 bases). The ends were cut back, 5 bases at V and 8 bases at J, with 16 bases in the middle. Germline CDR1 MNHEY, CDR2 SMNVEV (reference sequence). The CDR3 is made up of 14 amino acids. CDR3: CASSTDYFSDEQFF. CDR3 in DNA: TGTGCCAGCAGTACTGACTACTTCAGCGATGAGCAGTTCTTC.

The J gene is TRBJ1-4, the V gene TRBV4-2; D is ambiguous. Germline V gives CDR1 LGHNA, CDR2 YNFKEQ. The CDR3 runs to 15 residues. V was shortened by 0 bases and J by 8 bases, with 13 bases between the two germline ends. The CDR3 spells CASSQDSNVGEKLFF. The DNA for the CDR3 is TGTGCCAGCAGCCAAGATAGTAATGTTGGCGAAAAACTGTTTTTT.